These T cell receptor beta chains were read from a single sample in a study of spatial heterogeneity in lung cancer. TCRdb re-called the 5' RACE reads with MiXCR, one entry per CDR3 protein. This sample has around 4,100 distinct CDR3 sequences, with approximately 9% found just once. Sample: lung tumor tissue, taken at surgery. Receptors were obtained from a male donor with early-stage non-small cell lung cancer. CDR3s include the opening cysteine and the closing phenylalanine or tryptophan. The D gene is left open where the match is weak. Size tells how often a clone was seen (once, few, many) or the class of an expanded clone, and some rows leave it out.

J	size	D	V	CDR3	DNA
TRBJ2-1	medium-sized	.	TRBV6-5	CAASVGASYNEQFF	TGTGCCGCCAGTGTGGGGGCCAGCTACAATGAGCAGTTCTTC
TRBJ1-1	medium-sized	.	TRBV7-9	CASSLYQGRDTEAFF	TGTGCCAGCAGCTTGTATCAGGGTAGGGACACTGAAGCTTTCTTT
TRBJ1-1	medium-sized	.	TRBV29-1	CSANRATNTEAFF	TGCAGCGCTAACAGGGCGACGAACACTGAAGCTTTCTTT
TRBJ2-3	medium-sized	.	TRBV20-1	CSARAPVISDTQYF	TGCAGTGCTAGAGCCCCCGTGATTTCAGATACGCAGTATTTT
TRBJ1-6	medium-sized	TRBD1	TRBV19	CASRGDRTPNSPLHF	TGTGCCAGTAGGGGGGACAGGACCCCAAATTCACCCCTCCACTTT
TRBJ2-7	.	TRBD2	TRBV30	CAWSGLAFEQYF	TGTGCCTGGAGTGGACTAGCCTTCGAGCAGTACTTC
TRBJ2-5	medium-sized	.	TRBV11-2	CASSLRGYQETQYF	TGTGCCAGCAGCCTTAGAGGCTACCAAGAGACCCAGTACTTC
TRBJ1-2	few	.	TRBV27	CASTPTGGRDGYTF	TGTGCCAGCACCCCGACGGGGGGCAGGGATGGCTACACCTTC
TRBJ2-5	medium-sized	TRBD2	TRBV19	CASSIDSNDIAGGVKTQYF	TGTGCCAGTAGTATAGATTCGAACGATATCGCGGGGGGGGTGAAGACCCAGTACTTC
TRBJ1-5	many	TRBD1	TRBV6-2/TRBV6-3	CASSRTGTGNQPQHF	TGTGCCAGCAGTCGGACAGGGACGGGCAATCAGCCCCAGCATTTT
TRBJ2-7	.	TRBD1	TRBV20-1	CSARTGVSYEQYF	TGCAGTGCTAGGACAGGGGTCTCCTACGAGCAGTACTTC
TRBJ1-2	medium-sized	TRBD1	TRBV6-1	CASSDGQGNYGYTF	TGTGCCAGCAGTGATGGACAGGGCAACTATGGCTACACCTTC
TRBJ2-4	medium-sized	.	TRBV29-1	CAGGRSDKNIQYF	TGCGCCGGCGGACGATCCGACAAAAACATTCAGTACTTC
TRBJ1-2	medium-sized	.	TRBV7-2	CASSLSYGNYGYTF	TGTGCCAGCAGCTTATCGTACGGCAACTATGGCTACACCTTC
TRBJ1-4	.	TRBD1	TRBV6-2/TRBV6-3	CASSYLGQGDEKLFF	TGTGCCAGCAGTTACCTCGGACAGGGGGATGAAAAACTGTTTTTT
TRBJ1-2	many	TRBD1	TRBV6-2/TRBV6-3	CASRPGQGLRGYTF	TGTGCCAGCAGGCCGGGACAGGGACTACGTGGCTACACCTTC
TRBJ1-5	many	TRBD1	TRBV28	CASSLRTTGVSQPQHF	TGTGCCAGCAGTTTACGCACGACAGGGGTCAGTCAGCCCCAGCATTTT
TRBJ1-4	medium-sized	TRBD1	TRBV20-1	CSASAAGQGDEKLFF	TGCAGTGCTAGCGCGGCGGGGCAGGGGGATGAAAAACTGTTTTTT
TRBJ2-7	few	.	TRBV29-1	CSVFSGLGTQRYEQYF	TGCAGCGTTTTCTCGGGTTTGGGGACCCAAAGATACGAGCAGTACTTC
TRBJ2-7	few	.	TRBV29-1	CSVGRQSSSYEQYF	TGCAGCGTTGGAAGACAGTCGAGCTCCTACGAGCAGTACTTC
TRBJ2-3	few	TRBD1	TRBV10-3	CAISGTGTDTQYF	TGTGCCATCAGCGGGACAGGCACAGATACGCAGTATTTT
TRBJ2-5	medium-sized	TRBD2	TRBV20-1	CSARKTSGSETQYF	TGCAGTGCTAGAAAGACTAGCGGGAGCGAGACCCAGTACTTC
TRBJ1-1	few	.	TRBV11-2	CASSAGPRGAFF	TGTGCCAGCAGCGCCGGGCCCAGAGGAGCTTTCTTT
TRBJ2-7	.	TRBD2	TRBV7-2	CASSLRRGVPEQYF	TGTGCCAGCAGCTTACGGCGGGGGGTCCCGGAGCAGTACTTC
TRBJ2-3	.	TRBD2	TRBV20-1	CSARDRMERGITDTQYF	TGCAGTGCTAGAGATCGAATGGAGCGGGGAATCACAGATACGCAGTATTTT
TRBJ2-3	.	.	TRBV28	CASSIPPGGRRSTDTKYF	TGTGCCAGCAGTATACCCCCAGGGGGGAGAAGGAGCACAGATACGAAGTATTTT
TRBJ2-1	medium-sized	.	TRBV28	CASRLRRDEQFF	TGTGCCAGCAGACTTAGGAGGGATGAGCAGTTCTTC
TRBJ2-1	medium-sized	TRBD2	TRBV11-1	CASSARSGTSGRYNEQFF	TGTGCCAGCAGCGCCCGATCCGGGACTAGCGGAAGATACAATGAGCAGTTCTTC
TRBJ1-1	few	.	TRBV5-1	CASSPSTELNTEAFF	TGCGCCAGCAGCCCGTCGACAGAACTGAACACTGAAGCTTTCTTT
TRBJ1-4	many	TRBD1	TRBV4-1	CASSLDPGQPLKLFF	TGCGCCAGCAGTCTTGACCCGGGACAGCCTTTGAAACTGTTTTTT
TRBJ2-1	medium-sized	TRBD2	TRBV27	CASSLWTSGRPSSYNEQFF	TGTGCCAGCAGTTTATGGACTAGCGGGAGGCCTAGCTCCTACAATGAGCAGTTCTTC
TRBJ1-1	.	.	TRBV28	CASSFTTNTEAFF	TGTGCCAGCAGTTTCACGACGAACACTGAAGCTTTCTTT
TRBJ1-1	many	TRBD1	TRBV6-6	CASSSGGSYTEAFF	TGTGCCAGCAGTTCAGGGGGCTCGTACACTGAAGCTTTCTTT
TRBJ2-1	many	TRBD2	TRBV15	CATSRDRVAGVGEQFF	TGTGCCACCAGCAGAGATCGGGTAGCGGGTGTGGGAGAGCAGTTCTTC
TRBJ2-5	few	.	TRBV5-8	CASSLALGLQETQYF	TGTGCCAGCAGCTTGGCACTAGGCCTCCAAGAGACCCAGTACTTC
TRBJ2-5	large	.	TRBV7-2	CASSLNFGETQYF	TGTGCCAGCAGCTTAAACTTCGGGGAGACCCAGTACTTC
TRBJ1-1	.	.	TRBV18	CASSPRRGGPEAFF	TGTGCCAGCTCACCTCGGAGGGGAGGGCCTGAAGCTTTCTTT
TRBJ2-1	many	TRBD2	TRBV4-3	CASSPEGREFDEQFF	TGCGCCAGCAGCCCCGAGGGGCGGGAGTTCGATGAGCAGTTCTTC
TRBJ2-7	medium-sized	.	TRBV7-2	CASSLSRYEQYF	TGTGCCAGCAGCTTATCTCGGTACGAGCAGTACTTC
TRBJ2-2	many	TRBD2	TRBV6-2/TRBV6-3	CASTLSGSPVTGELFF	TGTGCCAGCACCTTGAGCGGGAGTCCCGTCACCGGGGAGCTGTTTTTT
TRBJ2-3	.	.	TRBV9	CASSVMGQDTQYF	TGTGCCAGCAGCGTAATGGGGCAAGATACGCAGTATTTT
TRBJ1-4	few	.	TRBV5-6	CASSLGQIATNEKLFF	TGTGCCAGCAGCTTGGGACAGATTGCAACTAATGAAAAACTGTTTTTT
TRBJ2-5	medium-sized	TRBD2	TRBV18	CASSPNLAGGETQYF	TGTGCCAGCTCACCAAATCTAGCGGGAGGAGAGACCCAGTACTTC
TRBJ1-2	.	TRBD1	TRBV5-1	CASSPGQANYGYTF	TGCGCCAGCAGCCCGGGACAGGCCAACTATGGCTACACCTTC
TRBJ2-3	medium-sized	TRBD1	TRBV20-1	CSASGQTHTDTQYF	TGCAGTGCTTCGGGACAGACCCACACAGATACGCAGTATTTT
TRBJ1-6	many	.	TRBV6-6	CASSPTGVGVGFHF	TGTGCCAGCAGCCCAACAGGTGTAGGGGTCGGTTTCCACTTT